This record covers a single TCR beta chain. The sample belongs to a study of lymphopenia after photon versus proton radiotherapy. TCRdb's table, derived via immunoSEQ multiplex PCR, lists solely in-frame clones and lacks some. The repertoire holds 55,000 to 85,000 clones, with 85% to 95% as singletons. Trimming removed 6 bases from V and 7 bases from J, with 11 bases in between. The CDR3 has 13 amino acids. CDR1 is SGHRS, CDR2 YFSETQ, per germline. The gene calls are TRBV5-1 and TRBJ1-6; D not resolved. The source was peripheral blood, collected from a patient treated with photon-based radiotherapy. The origin of this receptor is a woman aged 40 to 55 with cholangiocarcinoma. The CDR3 loop reads CASNDGPNSPLHF. The CDR3, as DNA: TGCGCCAGCAACGACGGCCCGAATTCACCCCTCCACTTT. Full variable domain (remainder filled in from reference TRBV5-1 and TRBJ1-6): KAGVTQTPRYLIKTRGQQVTLSCSPISGHRSVSWYQQTPGQGLQFLFEYFSETQRNKGNFPGRFSGRQFSNSRSEMNVSTLELGDSALYLCASNDGPNSPLHFGNGTRLTVT.